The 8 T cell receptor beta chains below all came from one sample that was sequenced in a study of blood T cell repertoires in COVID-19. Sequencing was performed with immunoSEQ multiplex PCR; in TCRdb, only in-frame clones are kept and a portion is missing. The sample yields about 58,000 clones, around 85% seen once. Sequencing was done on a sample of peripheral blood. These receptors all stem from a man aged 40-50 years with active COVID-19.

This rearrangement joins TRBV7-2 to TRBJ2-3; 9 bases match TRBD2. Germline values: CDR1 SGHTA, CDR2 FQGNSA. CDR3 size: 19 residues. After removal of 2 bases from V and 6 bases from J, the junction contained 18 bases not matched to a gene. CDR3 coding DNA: TGTGCCAGCAGCTTACTTCGTTGGGGTAGCGGGAGACGTGGCGATACGCAGTATTTT. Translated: CASSLLRWGSGRRGDTQYF.

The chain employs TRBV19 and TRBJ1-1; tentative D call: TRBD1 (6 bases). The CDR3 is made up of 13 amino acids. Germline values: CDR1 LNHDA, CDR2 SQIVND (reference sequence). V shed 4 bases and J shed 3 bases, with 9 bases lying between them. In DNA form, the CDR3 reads TGTGCCAGTAGTACCAACAGGGACACTGAAGCTTTCTTT. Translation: CASSTNRDTEAFF.

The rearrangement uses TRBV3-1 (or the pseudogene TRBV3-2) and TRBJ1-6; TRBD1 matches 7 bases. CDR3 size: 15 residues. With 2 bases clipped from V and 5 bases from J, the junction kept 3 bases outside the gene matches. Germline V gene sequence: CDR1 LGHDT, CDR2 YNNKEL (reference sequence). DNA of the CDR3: TGTGCCAGCAGCCAAAGGGACAGTCATAATTCACCCCTCCACTTT. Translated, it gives CASSQRDSHNSPLHF.

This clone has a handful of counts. CDR3 region: CASSLVQGMTSPLHF. The DNA for the CDR3 is TGCGCCAGCAGCTTGGTTCAGGGAATGACTTCACCCCTCCACTTT. This chain links TRBV5-1 with TRBJ1-6; a weak D match, TRBD1 (5 bases). The ends were cut back, 0 bases at V and 9 bases at J, with 13 bases in the middle. This CDR3 has 15 residues. Germline-derived CDR1 and CDR2 are SGHRS and YFSETQ.

The CDR3 is CASSQYSNHGYTF. CDR3 bases: TGTGCCAGCAGCCAATACAGCAACCACGGCTACACCTTC. This chain uses TRBV3-1 (or the pseudogene TRBV3-2) with TRBJ1-2; D remains ambiguous. Germline assignment: CDR1 LGHDT and CDR2 YNNKEL (reference sequence). The V gene lost 2 bases and the J gene lost 8 bases, with 12 bases spanning the gap. This CDR3 is built from 13 residues.

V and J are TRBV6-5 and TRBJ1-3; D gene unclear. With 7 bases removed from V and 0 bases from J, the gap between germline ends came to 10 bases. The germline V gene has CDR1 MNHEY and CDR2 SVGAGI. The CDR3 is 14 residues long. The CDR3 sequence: CASNRDHSGNTIYF. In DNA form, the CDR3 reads TGTGCCAGCAACAGAGACCACTCTGGAAACACCATATATTTT.

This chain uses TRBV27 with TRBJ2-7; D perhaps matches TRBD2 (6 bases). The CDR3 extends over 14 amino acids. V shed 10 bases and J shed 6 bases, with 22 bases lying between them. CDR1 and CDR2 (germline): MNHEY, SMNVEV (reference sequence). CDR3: CATPPFWEEGEQYF. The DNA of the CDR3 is TGTGCCACACCCCCCTTTTGGGAGGAGGGCGAGCAGTACTTC.

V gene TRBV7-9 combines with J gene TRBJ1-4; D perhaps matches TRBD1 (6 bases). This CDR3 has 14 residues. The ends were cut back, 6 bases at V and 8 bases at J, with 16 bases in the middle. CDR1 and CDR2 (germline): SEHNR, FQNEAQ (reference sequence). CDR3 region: CASRSRDQGEKLFF. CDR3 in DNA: TGTGCCAGCAGGTCGAGGGATCAGGGGGAAAAACTGTTTTTT.